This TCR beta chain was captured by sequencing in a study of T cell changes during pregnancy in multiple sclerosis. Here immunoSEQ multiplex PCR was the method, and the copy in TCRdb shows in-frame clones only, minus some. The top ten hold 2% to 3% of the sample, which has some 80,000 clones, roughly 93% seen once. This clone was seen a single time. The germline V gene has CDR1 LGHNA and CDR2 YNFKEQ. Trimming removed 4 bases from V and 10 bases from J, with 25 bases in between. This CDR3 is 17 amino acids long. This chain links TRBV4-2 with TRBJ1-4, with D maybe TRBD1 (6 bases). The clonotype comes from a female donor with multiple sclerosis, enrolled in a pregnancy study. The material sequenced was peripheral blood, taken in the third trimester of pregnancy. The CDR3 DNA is TGTGCCAGCAGCCCCGCACAGGGTCGGTCTCCGAAGACAAAACTGTTTTTT. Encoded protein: CASSPAQGRSPKTKLFF.